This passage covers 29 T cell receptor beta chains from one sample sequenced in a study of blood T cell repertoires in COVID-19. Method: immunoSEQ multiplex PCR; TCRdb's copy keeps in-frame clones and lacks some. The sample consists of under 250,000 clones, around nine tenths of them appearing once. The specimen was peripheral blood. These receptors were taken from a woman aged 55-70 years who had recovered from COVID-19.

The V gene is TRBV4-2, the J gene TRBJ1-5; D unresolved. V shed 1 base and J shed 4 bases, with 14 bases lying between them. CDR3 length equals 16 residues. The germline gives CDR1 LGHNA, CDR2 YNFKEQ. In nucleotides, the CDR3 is TGTGCCAGCAGCCAAGGAACTAGACGGCAGAATCAGCCCCAGCATTTT. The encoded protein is CASSQGTRRQNQPQHF.

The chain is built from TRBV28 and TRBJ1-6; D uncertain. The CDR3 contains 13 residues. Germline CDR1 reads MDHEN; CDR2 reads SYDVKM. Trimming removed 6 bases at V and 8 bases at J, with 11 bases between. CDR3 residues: CASRERLDSPLHF. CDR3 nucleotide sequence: TGTGCCAGCAGGGAGAGGCTGGATTCACCCCTCCACTTT. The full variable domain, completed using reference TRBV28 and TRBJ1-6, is DVKVTQSSRYLVKRTGEKVFLECVQDMDHENMFWYRQDPGLGLRLIYFSYDVKMKEKGDIPEGYSVSREKKERFSLILESASTNQTSMYLCASRERLDSPLHFGNGTRLTVT.

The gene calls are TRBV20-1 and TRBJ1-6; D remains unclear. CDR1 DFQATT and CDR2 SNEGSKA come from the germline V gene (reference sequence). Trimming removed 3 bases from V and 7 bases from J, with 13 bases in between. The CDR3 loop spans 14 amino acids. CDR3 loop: CSASSPRLNSPLHF. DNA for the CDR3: TGCAGTGCTAGTTCCCCCCGGTTAAATTCACCCCTCCACTTT.

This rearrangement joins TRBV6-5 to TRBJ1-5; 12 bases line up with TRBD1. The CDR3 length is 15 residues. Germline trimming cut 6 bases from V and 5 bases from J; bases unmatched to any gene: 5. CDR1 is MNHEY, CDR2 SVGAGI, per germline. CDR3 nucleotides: TGTGCCAGCAGAACCGGGACAGGGGGCGATCAGCCCCAGCATTTT. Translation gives CASRTGTGGDQPQHF.

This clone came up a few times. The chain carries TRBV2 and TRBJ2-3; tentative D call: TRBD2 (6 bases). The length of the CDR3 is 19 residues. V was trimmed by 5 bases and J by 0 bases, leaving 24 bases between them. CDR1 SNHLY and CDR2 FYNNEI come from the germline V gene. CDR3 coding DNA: TGTGCCAGCAGTTTCTTTAGTTCTCGGGACTCAGCTAGCACAGATACGCAGTATTTT. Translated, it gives CASSFFSSRDSASTDTQYF. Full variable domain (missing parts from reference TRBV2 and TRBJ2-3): EPEVTQTPSHQVTQMGQEVILRCVPISNHLYFYWYRQILGQKVEFLVSFYNNEISEKSEIFDDQFSVERPDGSNFTLKIRSTKLEDSAMYFCASSFFSSRDSASTDTQYFGPGTRLTVL.

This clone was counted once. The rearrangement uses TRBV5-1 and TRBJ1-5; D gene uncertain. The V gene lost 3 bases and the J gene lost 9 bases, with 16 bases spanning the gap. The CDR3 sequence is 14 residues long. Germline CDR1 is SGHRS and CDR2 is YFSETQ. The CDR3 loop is CASSSDGGDRPQHF. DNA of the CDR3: TGCGCCAGCAGCTCGGACGGAGGCGATCGGCCCCAGCATTTT.

The CDR3 DNA is TGTGCCAGCAGTTCTGTTTACAATGAGCAGTTCTTC. Protein sequence: CASSSVYNEQFF. V and J are TRBV12-3 or TRBV12-4 and TRBJ2-1; the D is unclear. Trimming took 4 bases from V and 4 from J, leaving 5 bases between them. CDR3 length equals 12 residues.

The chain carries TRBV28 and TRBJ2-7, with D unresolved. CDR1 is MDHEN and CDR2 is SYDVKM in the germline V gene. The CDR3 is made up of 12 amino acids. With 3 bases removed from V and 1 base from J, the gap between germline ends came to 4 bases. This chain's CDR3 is CASSLRSYEQYF. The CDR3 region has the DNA TGTGCCAGCAGTTTGCGATCCTACGAGCAGTACTTC.

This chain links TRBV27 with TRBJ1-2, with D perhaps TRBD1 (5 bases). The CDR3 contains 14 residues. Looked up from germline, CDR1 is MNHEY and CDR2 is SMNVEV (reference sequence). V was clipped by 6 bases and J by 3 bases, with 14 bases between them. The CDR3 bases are TGTGCCAGCAGCTACCAGGGAGGCCACTATGGCTACACCTTC. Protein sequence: CASSYQGGHYGYTF.

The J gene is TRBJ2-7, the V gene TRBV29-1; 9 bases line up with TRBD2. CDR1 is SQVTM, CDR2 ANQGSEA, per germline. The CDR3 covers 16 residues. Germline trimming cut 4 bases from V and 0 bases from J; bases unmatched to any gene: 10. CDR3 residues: CSVVPYSGGTSYEQYF. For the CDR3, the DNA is TGCAGCGTTGTCCCCTATAGCGGGGGTACCTCCTACGAGCAGTACTTC.

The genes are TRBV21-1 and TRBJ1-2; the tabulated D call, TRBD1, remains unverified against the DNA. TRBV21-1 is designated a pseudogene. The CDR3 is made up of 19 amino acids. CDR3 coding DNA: TGTGCCAGCCCTCGAATCGCAGGGGGCCACCCTAGCCTTAACTATGGCTACACCTTC. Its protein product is CASPRIAGGHPSLNYGYTF.

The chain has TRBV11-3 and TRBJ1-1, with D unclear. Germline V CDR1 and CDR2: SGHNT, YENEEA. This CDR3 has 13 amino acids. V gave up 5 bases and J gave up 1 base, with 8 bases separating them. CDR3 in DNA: TGTGCCAGCAGCCCAGACTGGAACACTGAAGCTTTCTTT. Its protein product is CASSPDWNTEAFF.

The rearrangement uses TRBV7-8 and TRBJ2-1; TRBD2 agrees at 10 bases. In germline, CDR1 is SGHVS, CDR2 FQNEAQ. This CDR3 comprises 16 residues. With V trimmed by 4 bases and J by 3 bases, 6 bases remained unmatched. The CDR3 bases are TGTGCCAGCAGCTCCATTTTAGCGGGGGGCTACAATGAGCAGTTCTTC. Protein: CASSSILAGGYNEQFF.

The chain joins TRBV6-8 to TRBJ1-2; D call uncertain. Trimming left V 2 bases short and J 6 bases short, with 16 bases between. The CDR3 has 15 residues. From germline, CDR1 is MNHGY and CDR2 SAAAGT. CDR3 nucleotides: TGTGCCAGCAGTTACCCTAGGACGTCGCGGGATGGCTACACCTTC. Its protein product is CASSYPRTSRDGYTF.

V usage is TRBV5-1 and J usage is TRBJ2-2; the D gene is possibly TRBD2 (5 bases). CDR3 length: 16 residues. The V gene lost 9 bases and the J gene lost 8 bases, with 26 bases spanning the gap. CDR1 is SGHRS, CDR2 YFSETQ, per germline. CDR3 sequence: CANRLPDQNGGGELFF. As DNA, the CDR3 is TGCGCCAACCGACTTCCGGACCAGAACGGAGGAGGGGAGCTGTTTTTT.

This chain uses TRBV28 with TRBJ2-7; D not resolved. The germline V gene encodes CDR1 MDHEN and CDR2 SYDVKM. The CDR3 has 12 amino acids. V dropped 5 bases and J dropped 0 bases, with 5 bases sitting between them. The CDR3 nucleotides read TGTGCCAGCAGTCGGGTCTCCTACGAGCAGTACTTC. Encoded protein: CASSRVSYEQYF.

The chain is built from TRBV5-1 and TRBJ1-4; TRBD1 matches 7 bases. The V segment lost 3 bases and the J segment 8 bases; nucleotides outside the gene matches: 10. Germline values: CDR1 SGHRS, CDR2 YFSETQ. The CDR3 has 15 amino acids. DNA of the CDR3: TGCGCCAGCAGCTGGGGGACAGCCCCAGGGGAAAAACTGTTTTTT. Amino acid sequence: CASSWGTAPGEKLFF.

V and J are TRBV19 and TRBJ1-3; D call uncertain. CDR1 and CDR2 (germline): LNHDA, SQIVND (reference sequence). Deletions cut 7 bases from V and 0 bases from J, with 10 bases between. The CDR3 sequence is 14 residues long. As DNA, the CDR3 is TGTGCCAGTAATCAGGTGGTCTCTGGAAACACCATATATTTT. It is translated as CASNQVVSGNTIYF.

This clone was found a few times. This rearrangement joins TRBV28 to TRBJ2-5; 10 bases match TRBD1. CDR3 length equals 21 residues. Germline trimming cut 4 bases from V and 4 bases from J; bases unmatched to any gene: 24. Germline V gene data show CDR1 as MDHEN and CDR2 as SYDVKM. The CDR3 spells CASSSIRDRGRGGARRETQYF. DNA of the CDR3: TGTGCCAGCAGTTCCATTCGGGACAGGGGAAGAGGGGGGGCGAGACGAGAGACCCAGTACTTC. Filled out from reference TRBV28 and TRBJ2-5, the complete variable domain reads DVKVTQSSRYLVKRTGEKVFLECVQDMDHENMFWYRQDPGLGLRLIYFSYDVKMKEKGDIPEGYSVSREKKERFSLILESASTNQTSMYLCASSSIRDRGRGGARRETQYFGPGTRLLVL.

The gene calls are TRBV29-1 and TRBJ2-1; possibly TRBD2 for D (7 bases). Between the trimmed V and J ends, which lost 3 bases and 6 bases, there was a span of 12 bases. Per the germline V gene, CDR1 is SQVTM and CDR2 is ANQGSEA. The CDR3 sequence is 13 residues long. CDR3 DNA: TGCAGCGTTGAGCCGGGGGGCCCCAATGAGCAGTTCTTC. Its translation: CSVEPGGPNEQFF.

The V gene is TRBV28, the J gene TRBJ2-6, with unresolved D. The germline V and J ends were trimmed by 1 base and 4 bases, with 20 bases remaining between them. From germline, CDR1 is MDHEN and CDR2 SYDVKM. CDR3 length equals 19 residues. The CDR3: CASSLLYTPRMEGANVLTF. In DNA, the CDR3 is TGTGCCAGCAGTTTATTGTATACCCCAAGGATGGAGGGGGCCAACGTCCTGACTTTC.

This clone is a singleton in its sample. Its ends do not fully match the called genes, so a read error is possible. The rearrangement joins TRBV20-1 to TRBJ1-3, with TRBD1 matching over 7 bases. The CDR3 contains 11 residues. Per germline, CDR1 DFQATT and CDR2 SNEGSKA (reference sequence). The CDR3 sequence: CSAISDQGVTF. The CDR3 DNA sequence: TGCAGTGCTATCTCGGACCAGGGGGTAACTTTT.

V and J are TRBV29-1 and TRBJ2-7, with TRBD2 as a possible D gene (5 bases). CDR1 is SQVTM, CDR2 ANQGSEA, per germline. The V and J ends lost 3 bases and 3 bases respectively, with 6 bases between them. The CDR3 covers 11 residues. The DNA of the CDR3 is TGCAGCGTTGAGGCGGGCTACGAGCAGTACTTC. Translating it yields CSVEAGYEQYF.

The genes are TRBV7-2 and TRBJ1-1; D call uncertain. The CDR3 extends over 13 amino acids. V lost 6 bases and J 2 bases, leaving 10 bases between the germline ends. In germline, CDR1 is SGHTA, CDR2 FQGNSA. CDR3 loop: CASRSNTNTEAFF. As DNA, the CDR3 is TGTGCCAGCAGATCCAACACCAACACTGAAGCTTTCTTT. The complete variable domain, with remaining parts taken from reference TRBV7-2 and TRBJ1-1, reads GAGVSQSPSNKVTEKGKDVELRCDPISGHTALYWYRQSLGQGLEFLIYFQGNSAPDKSGLPSDRFSAERTGGSVSTLTIQRTQQEDSAVYLCASRSNTNTEAFFGQGTRLTVV.

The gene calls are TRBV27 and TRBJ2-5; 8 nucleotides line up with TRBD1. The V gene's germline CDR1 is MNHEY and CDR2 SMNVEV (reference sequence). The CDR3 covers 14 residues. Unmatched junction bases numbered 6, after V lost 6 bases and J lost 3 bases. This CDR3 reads CASRPRGREETQYF. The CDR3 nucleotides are TGTGCCAGCAGACCCAGGGGGCGAGAAGAGACCCAGTACTTC.

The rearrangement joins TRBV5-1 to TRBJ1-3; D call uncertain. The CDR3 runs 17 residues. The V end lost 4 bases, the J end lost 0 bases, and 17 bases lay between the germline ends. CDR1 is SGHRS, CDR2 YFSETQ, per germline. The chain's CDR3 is CASSPKAGPISGNTIYF. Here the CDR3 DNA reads TGCGCCAGCAGCCCGAAGGCGGGCCCCATCTCTGGAAACACCATATATTTT. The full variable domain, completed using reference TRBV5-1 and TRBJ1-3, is KAGVTQTPRYLIKTRGQQVTLSCSPISGHRSVSWYQQTPGQGLQFLFEYFSETQRNKGNFPGRFSGRQFSNSRSEMNVSTLELGDSALYLCASSPKAGPISGNTIYFGEGSWLTVV.

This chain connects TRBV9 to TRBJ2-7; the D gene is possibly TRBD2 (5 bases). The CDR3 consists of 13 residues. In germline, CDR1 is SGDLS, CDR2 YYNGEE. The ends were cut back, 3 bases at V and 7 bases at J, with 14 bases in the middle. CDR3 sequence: CASSGLRYEEQYF. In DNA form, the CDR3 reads TGTGCCAGCAGCGGACTACGGTATGAAGAGCAGTACTTC. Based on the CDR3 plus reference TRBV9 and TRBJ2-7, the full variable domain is DSGVTQTPKHLITATGQRVTLRCSPRSGDLSVYWYQQSLDQGLQFLIQYYNGEERAKGNILERFSAQQFPDLHSELNLSSLELGDSALYFCASSGLRYEEQYFGPGTRLTVT.

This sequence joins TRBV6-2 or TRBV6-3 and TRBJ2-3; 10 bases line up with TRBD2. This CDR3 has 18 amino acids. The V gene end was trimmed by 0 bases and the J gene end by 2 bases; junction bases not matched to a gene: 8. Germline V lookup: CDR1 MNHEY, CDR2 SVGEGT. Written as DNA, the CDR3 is TGTGCCAGCAGTTACTCGACCGGCCTAGCGGGGGCCACAGATACGCAGTATTTT. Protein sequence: CASSYSTGLAGATDTQYF.

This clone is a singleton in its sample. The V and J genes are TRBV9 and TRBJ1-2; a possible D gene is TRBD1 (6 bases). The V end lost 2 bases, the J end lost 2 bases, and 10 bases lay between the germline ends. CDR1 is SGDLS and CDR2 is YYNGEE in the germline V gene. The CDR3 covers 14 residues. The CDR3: CASSVIGGNYGYTF. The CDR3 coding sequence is TGTGCCAGCAGCGTGATAGGGGGAAACTATGGCTACACCTTC.